Below are 13 T cell receptor beta chains sequenced from a single sample in a study of T cells in Graves' hyperthyroidism and ophthalmopathy. RNA transcripts provided the source from which TCR beta CDR3 regions were amplified. The HTBI primer set drove a first-round RT-PCR of the TCR CDR3. MiXCR, applied by TCRdb to the multiplex PCR reads, yields one record per CDR3 protein. The sample contains hundreds of thousands of distinct CDR3 sequences, 45% of which appear only once. The specimen was peripheral blood or thyroid tissue (not recorded which). These TCRs come from an adult man with Graves' disease, either hyperthyroidism or ophthalmopathy (not recorded which).

This clonotype was seen at least ten times. The chain has TRBV7-8 and TRBJ2-7; tentatively, D is TRBD1 or TRBD2 (5 bases each). Per the germline V gene, CDR1 is SGHVS and CDR2 is FQNEAQ. CDR3 length: 16 residues. With 6 bases removed from V and 3 bases from J, the gap between germline ends came to 21 bases. For the CDR3, the DNA is TGTGCCAGCAGTCGTAAACCGGGACCTCAGGGCTACGAGCAGTACTTC. It translates to CASSRKPGPQGYEQYF.

The V and J genes are TRBV7-9 and TRBJ1-1; 8 bases agree with TRBD1. Germline V gives CDR1 SEHNR, CDR2 FQNEAQ (reference sequence). Losses at the gene ends were 5 bases for V and 3 bases for J; bases not matched to a gene: 11. The CDR3 is made up of 16 amino acids. The CDR3 reads CASSQRFGQGYTEAFF. In nucleotides, the CDR3 is TGTGCCAGCAGCCAAAGATTTGGACAGGGCTACACTGAAGCTTTCTTT.

This clonotype was seen a few times. The chain carries TRBV7-9 and TRBJ1-1; TRBD1 matches 7 bases. Looked up from germline, CDR1 is SEHNR and CDR2 is FQNEAQ (reference sequence). Trimming at V came to 4 bases and at J to 5 bases, leaving 19 bases not matched to a gene. This CDR3 contains 18 residues. The CDR3 DNA reads as TGTGCCAGCAGCTCTCCCGATGACAGGGAAAAGAGGTGGACTGAAGCTTTCTTT. Protein product: CASSSPDDREKRWTEAFF.

The chain employs TRBV10-3 and TRBJ1-6; 9 bases match TRBD1. The junction had 9 bases not matched to a gene; V was cut back by 6 bases and J by 18 bases. Germline V gene lookup returns CDR1 ENHRY and CDR2 SYGVKD. This CDR3 has 12 residues. CDR3 sequence reads: CAIRDQGQGGHF. The CDR3 DNA reads TGTGCCATCAGAGATCAGGGACAGGGAGGCCACTTT.

The chain combines TRBV10-3 with TRBJ2-2; possibly TRBD2 for D (5 bases). Per germline, CDR1 ENHRY and CDR2 SYGVKD. Trimming cost V 0 bases and J 4 bases, with 6 bases left between them. This CDR3 comprises 14 residues. The CDR3 sequence is CAISESRVTGELFF. CDR3 DNA sequence: TGTGCCATCAGTGAGTCGAGGGTCACCGGGGAGCTGTTTTTT.

This sequence joins TRBV7-8 and TRBJ1-6, with a possible D match to TRBD1 (5 bases). V was clipped by 1 base and J by 10 bases, with 17 bases between them. CDR1 and CDR2 (germline): SGHVS, FQNEAQ. This CDR3 region has 16 residues. The CDR3: CASSLVGSGVRSPLHF. The CDR3 DNA reads as TGTGCCAGCAGCTTAGTCGGCTCGGGGGTTAGGTCACCCCTCCACTTT.

The rearrangement uses TRBV29-1 and TRBJ1-5; D is ambiguous. V was trimmed by 6 bases and J by 10 bases, leaving 13 bases between them. Germline V lookup: CDR1 SQVTM, CDR2 ANQGSEA. The CDR3 length is 11 residues. The CDR3 DNA is TGCAGCGTAGGTAGCCAGAGCCCCCAGCATTTT. It codes for CSVGSQSPQHF.

This clonotype was seen just once. The V and J genes are TRBV7-9 and TRBJ2-5; 7 nucleotides agree with TRBD1. There are 14 residues in the CDR3. The ends lost 4 bases at V and 8 bases at J; junction bases unmatched: 10. CDR1 SEHNR and CDR2 FQNEAQ come from the germline V gene (reference sequence). CDR3 nucleotides: TGTGCCAGCAGCTCGGGACAGTTGGGAGATACCCAGTACTTC. Its protein product is CASSSGQLGDTQYF.

The chain recombines TRBV29-1 with TRBJ1-2; TRBD1 matches at 9 bases. Germline V gene lookup returns CDR1 SQVTM and CDR2 ANQGSEA. V was pared by 7 bases and J by 4 bases, with 7 bases of the junction left unmatched. The CDR3 is made up of 13 amino acids. Here the CDR3 DNA reads TGCAGCGCTGGACAGGGGAGGGGCTATGGCTACACCTTC. Protein: CSAGQGRGYGYTF.

With regard to this clonotype: A clone one base away is much larger, so this may be a read error. This rearrangement joins TRBV9 to TRBJ1-1, with TRBD1 as a possible D gene (5 bases). The CDR3 is 16 amino acids. The germline V gene has CDR1 SGDLS and CDR2 YYNGEE. This chain's CDR3 is CASSVDAGTLLTEASF. CDR3 DNA: TGTGCCAGCAGCGTAGACGCAGGGACGCTCCTCACTGAAGCTTCCTTT.

Ten or more counts support this clonotype. The gene calls are TRBV7-8 and TRBJ2-7, with TRBD1 matching over 10 bases. Germline lookup yields CDR1 SGHVS and CDR2 FQNEAQ. The V gene end was trimmed by 5 bases and the J gene end by 5 bases; junction bases not matched to a gene: 9. This CDR3 is 15 amino acids long. The CDR3 DNA is TGTGCCAGCAGCACACGAGCCGGGACAGGGGACGAGCAGTACTTC. The encoded protein is CASSTRAGTGDEQYF.

The chain couples TRBV25-1 to TRBJ2-7; the match to TRBD1 covers 8 bases. Germline V gene sequence: CDR1 MGHDK, CDR2 SYGVNS. The V gene end was trimmed by 3 bases and the J gene end by 2 bases; junction bases not matched to a gene: 3. This CDR3 region has 14 residues. This CDR3 reads CASSEQQGAYEQYF. CDR3 coding DNA: TGTGCCAGCAGTGAGCAACAGGGGGCCTACGAGCAGTACTTC.

CDR3 protein: CASSQVGDSDQPQHF. The CDR3 bases are TGCGCCAGCAGCCAAGTAGGAGACAGCGATCAGCCCCAGCATTTT. The chain has TRBV4-1 and TRBJ1-5; tentative D call: TRBD1 (5 bases). The CDR3 extends over 15 amino acids. Germline V gene lookup returns CDR1 MGHRA and CDR2 YSYEKL. V shed 1 base and J shed 5 bases, with 12 bases lying between them.